Listed here is a single TCR beta chain. This record belongs to a study of blood T cell repertoires in COVID-19. Study-level information: Acute and convalescent COVID-19 specimens originated in the United States, Italy and Spain. Sample material is recorded as cDNA or gDNA derived from T cells, B-cell-depleted T cells, or PBMCs.

Germline CDR1 is WNHNN and CDR2 is SYGVQD (reference sequence). V was pared by 6 bases and J by 6 bases, with 14 bases between. This CDR3 has 13 residues. In the original analysis: Nucleated cell number was recorded as an estimate derived from reference gene primer amplification. TCRdb keeps only in-frame clones here, not all; method: immunoSEQ multiplex PCR. The V and J calls and the clone size are those of that table, but D and trimming were determined from the DNA. The table includes some 250,000 clones, roughly nine tenths detected once. The sequencing input was peripheral blood. The sequence was collected from a woman aged 25 to 39 with COVID-19, enrolled during active disease. The chain combines TRBV10-1 with TRBJ1-1; D call uncertain. The CDR3 region is CASSRSVTSEAFF. For the CDR3, the DNA is TGCGCCAGCAGCCGGAGCGTGACTTCTGAAGCTTTCTTT.